This entry concerns a single T cell receptor (beta chain). This receptor's antigen is unknown. No qualities accompany the bases; no much larger clone lies one base away. The data were taken from a study of cytomegalovirus exposure and HLA in healthy donors (dated by TCRdb to about 2017). With respect to the entire study: An earlier analysis of several hundred of the donors reported 250 to 300 Gb of sequence data and roughly 100 million unique TCR beta sequences from 150 million to 200 million T cells. To predict cytomegalovirus infection status, the study combined high-throughput TCR immunosequencing, statistical association of individual TCRs with disease status, and machine learning. Every discovery cohort repertoire had been produced on one sequencing platform. Among the roughly 400 genotyped donors, roughly 80% belonged to the genetic ancestry cluster associated with self-reported Caucasian donors. The study was designed to test whether signatures of past pathogen exposure could be identified by cataloging public T cell receptors. A later genetic analysis used genome-wide SNP genotypes for about 65% of the 666 donors, treating that subset as a discovery cohort. Because of strong linkage in the cohort, roughly five DR-DQ haplotypes were treated as single units for association and clustering. The study used immunosequencing to profile the T cell repertoires of under 700 subjects and linked those repertoires to cytomegalovirus serostatus. In addition to the first cohort of 650 to 750 subjects, a separate validation cohort of over 90 different subjects was used. Donor age, sex, ethnicity and CMV serostatus were compiled together with the repertoire data. Both class I and class II loci were covered by HLA typing, at four-digit resolution. In an earlier analysis of roughly 580 of the donors, high-throughput TCR beta sequencing was used to judge whether each TCR beta V gene segment behaved as functional or pseudogenic. Rather than using new phenotypic data, the later analysis identified candidate immune exposures from TCR beta sequences and from how often those sequences occurred across donors. The number of donors typed differed by locus, with roughly 620-640 for A, B, C, DRB1 and DQB1, 522 for DQA1, 600 to 610 for DPA1, and about 450 for DPB1. An early release covering approximately 600 HLA-typed donors comprised 300 to 350 gigabases of sequencing data and tens of millions of unique TCR sequences. Among 350 to 400 genotyped donors of the cohort, an average of 235,054 unique TCR beta nucleotide sequences were sequenced per donor, roughly 20% of them non-productive. In a later analysis, previously published TCR beta repertoires from 666 donors were re-analyzed and high-resolution HLA genotyping was added so that TCR occurrence patterns could be studied. Study-wide findings and limitations: When HLA alleles, especially DR and DQ, strongly co-occurred, TCR associations were difficult to assign to individual alleles. CMV serostatus was the only immune exposure information available for the cohort. A further reported finding was that TCR beta sequences accurately predicted the HLA-A and HLA-B alleles for most subjects in the first cohort. The study gave a list of under 200 TCR beta chains associated with cytomegalovirus. A later analysis found that HLA-associated TCR beta chains were more clonally expanded and had lower generation probabilities than equally common non-associated chains. Specific HLA alleles were associated with roughly 17,000 TCR beta sequences at a false discovery rate of 0.05 in a later analysis. Because HLA typing was unavailable for some donors at each locus, only the typed subset was used in association tests. The presence/absence analyses assumed that sequencing depth was roughly uniform across donors, and that assumption may not be true. Some IMGT-functional V segments, including TRBV6-2 and TRBV6-3, could not be distinguished by the 87-base-pair reads and were therefore excluded. Correlated functional status among segregating V segments might be attributable to linkage disequilibrium, but an unknown experimental factor could not be ruled out. A cluster of highly shared sequence variants was judged likely to be a technical artifact of the sequencing pipeline. The authors suggested that the approach could potentially be generalized to other disease states and immunological phenotypes. Most TCR sequences were observed very rarely across donors, whereas some public TCRs were present in many individuals. According to a later analysis, TCR association rates differed among HLA loci, with DRB1 alleles showing the most associated TCRs and HLA-C alleles showing the fewest. The classifier was reported to diagnose cytomegalovirus status with high specificity and sensitivity in both the original cohort and the validation cohort. Because counts were too low, 15 to 20 rarely observed V segments, including chromosome 9 orphons, were left out of the earlier analysis of 587 of the donors. In vitro tests confirmed that a few of the cytomegalovirus-associated TCR beta chains recognize cytomegalovirus antigens. In a later genetic analysis, fewer N-insertions in productive TCRs were reported among donors in an Asian-associated ancestry cluster than the roughly 700-donor mean. Most CMV-associated TCR beta chains appeared to be HLA-restricted in a later analysis, and the HLA associations seemed to be driven largely by CMV exposure. In a later analysis, several top co-occurrence clusters were reported to appear linked to parvovirus B19, influenza, CMV and Epstein-Barr virus. The cohort was sequenced for TCR beta chains only, and without alpha or paired-chain data the features that could be detected were limited. An association between a missense DCLRE1C variant and V-gene and J-gene trimming of TCR beta chains was found in a later genetic analysis and replicated in an independent cohort. An earlier analysis of roughly 570 of the donors showed that most TCR beta V segments appeared in productive rearrangements either about 87% or about 30% of the time, which broadly matched IMGT annotations.

The protocol used for the library was the immunoSEQ multiplex PCR assay. For the multiplex PCR, a mixture combining 60 forward primers for TCR Vbeta segments and 13 reverse primers for TCR Jbeta segments was used. The CDR3 region of rearranged TCR beta genes was amplified from genomic DNA with a multiplex PCR assay. The amplified TCR beta libraries were sequenced on the Illumina HiSeq System as 87-base-pair reads. As for the authors' bioinformatics: A later analysis counted some 74 million unique TCR beta chains across the 670 or so repertoires, and approximately 11 million of these chains were shared by at least two donors. Raw reads were error-corrected and collapsed into unique sequences with a nearest-neighbor algorithm that merged closely related sequences to remove PCR and sequencing errors. Alignment of CDR3 sequences to IMGT reference sequences was used to assign V, D and J gene segments. For a sequence to be retained, at least a six-nucleotide match to both a V gene segment and a J gene segment was required. A rearrangement was called productive if the CDR3 had no stop codons and remained in frame with V and J, and every other rearrangement was called non-productive. Following IMGT convention, CDR3 was defined as the stretch from the second conserved V-encoded cysteine to the conserved J-encoded phenylalanine. The earlier analysis of some 580 of the donors excluded any sequence lacking an unambiguous match to a single V gene segment. In an earlier analysis of 587 of the donors, a V segment was called functional when productive rearrangements were above 56.7%, and segregating when the standard deviation between donors exceeded 5%. A statistical classification framework was built to diagnose cytomegalovirus status from the catalog of TCR beta chain sequences. A later analysis assigned V and J genes by comparing TCR nucleotide sequences with IMGT/GENE-DB human TR gene sequences. The TCRdist pipeline was used in a later analysis to assign CDR3 sequences and most-parsimonious VDJ recombination scenarios. A later analysis defined each TCR beta chain by its CDR3 amino acid sequence plus V-gene family, and excluded reads lacking a unique V-gene family. A later analysis removed 592 highly shared, low-generation-probability nucleotide sequences to deal with suspected cross-contamination and a sequencing artifact. For each public chain, a later analysis derived a clonal expansion index from normalized ranks of inferred template counts within each repertoire. Generation probabilities in a later analysis came from a VDJ recombination model fitted to out-of-frame rearrangements, and those results were checked against IGoR. In a later analysis, TCR-TCR, TCR-HLA and TCR-CMV co-occurrence was scored with hypergeometric tests, and a repertoire-size bias correction was applied to TCR pairs. In a later analysis, false discovery rates were estimated by permuting HLA or CMV assignments 20 times. In a later analysis, co-occurring TCRs were grouped with DBSCAN, and TCRdist sequence similarity was added when clustering was performed within HLA-allele-positive subsets. Repertoires with fewer than 30,000 or more than 120,000 public chains were left out of co-occurrence clustering, as were five repertoires with anomalous nucleotide sharing. TCRdb carries this immuneACCESS record with in-frame sequences only. Its versions omit some clonotypes, under half of them owing to an unresolved V gene in the studies checked, with the rest unexplained. V, J and clone size are those of that table, while D and trimming were read from the DNA. For this sample the table gives approximately 150,000 clones, of which about 85% were detected only once. 2% to 2.5% of the sample rests with the top ten.

In total, more than 500 healthy bone marrow donors made up the cohort. Cohort members were all nominally healthy when sampled, although unrecorded immune exposures were likely present. The donor was CMV seronegative and belonged to the group of 352 seronegative cohort members. A peripheral blood sample was provided by each donor, and peripheral blood mononuclear cells were used for TCR beta sequencing. The Qiagen DNeasy Blood Extraction Kit was used to extract genomic DNA from the blood cell samples. The germline V gene yields SGHRS for CDR1 and YFSETQ for CDR2. The CDR3 measures 17 amino acids from cysteine to phenylalanine. The only DNA kept is the CDR3, 51 bases in frame from the first base. V is pruned by 4 bases and J by 2 bases, leaving 9 bases of the junction without a gene match.

The sample consisted of PBMCs. The rearrangement combines TRBV5-1 with TRBJ2-1, and TRBD1 matches 10 of the central bases. The sequence was collected from a boy aged 2-9 years in good health and CMV-seronegative. The encoded CDR3 is CASSALSGTGAYNEQFF. The DNA sequence follows: TGCGCCAGCAGCGCGTTATCCGGGACAGGGGCCTACAATGAGCAGTTCTTC.